These 12 T cell receptor beta chains were sequenced from one sample in a study of patients and donors after allogeneic stem cell transplantation. TCRdb ran MiXCR on the RT-PCR reads and lists one entry per CDR3 protein. The table lists 150,000 to 200,000 distinct CDR3 sequences, approximately 41% of them singletons. Sequenced input: blood, either unsorted or a sorted T cell fraction (not recorded which). The receptors here all came from a human donor who was either an allogeneic HSCT recipient or a stem cell or donor lymphocyte infusion donor (not recorded which). It is not recorded whose cells these are; they may come from a transplant donor.

The rearrangement links TRBV18 to TRBJ2-4, with 7 bases that match TRBD2. Trimming cost V 3 bases and J 11 bases; bases outside gene matches: 13. The CDR3 has 15 residues. Germline V gives CDR1 KGHSH, CDR2 LQKENI. In DNA form, the CDR3 reads TGTGCCAGCTCACCCGGCTTTGGGGGAGGGATCCTTCAGTACTTC. Translated: CASSPGFGGGILQYF.

The gene calls are TRBV29-1 and TRBJ1-4; no definite D call. Germline CDR1 is SQVTM and CDR2 is ANQGSEA. The CDR3 totals 14 residues. V lost 0 bases and J lost 0, with 5 bases in between. Written as DNA, the CDR3 is TGCAGCGTTGAAGACGGAGCAACTAATGAAAAACTGTTTTTT. The encoded protein is CSVEDGATNEKLFF.

The chain employs TRBV30 and TRBJ1-4; a possible D gene is TRBD1 (5 bases). Trimming took 2 bases from V and 4 from J, leaving 11 bases between them. Germline V CDR1 and CDR2: GTSNPN, SVGIG (reference sequence). The CDR3 has 14 amino acids. Here the CDR3 reads CAWSPTAFNEKLFF. The CDR3 DNA is TGTGCCTGGAGTCCGACAGCATTTAATGAAAAACTGTTTTTT.

The V and J genes are TRBV6-5 and TRBJ1-4; tentative D call: TRBD1 (6 bases). V lost 1 base and J lost 8, with 8 bases in between. Germline lookup yields CDR1 MNHEY and CDR2 SVGAGI. This CDR3 comprises 13 residues. In DNA, the CDR3 is TGTGCCAGCAGTTACTTCAGGGGCGAAAAACTGTTTTTT. The encoded protein is CASSYFRGEKLFF.

The chain employs TRBV6-1 and TRBJ2-1; the D call may be TRBD1 or TRBD2 (6 bases each). The germline V gene has CDR1 MNHNS and CDR2 SASEGT. There are 13 residues in the CDR3. The V and J ends lost 3 bases and 8 bases respectively, with 11 bases between them. As DNA, the CDR3 is TGTGCCAGCAGTGACGGGGGCCGAGATGAGCAGTTCTTC. Translation gives CASSDGGRDEQFF.

The chain recombines TRBV28 with TRBJ1-2; 7 bases map to TRBD1. The ends lost 5 bases at V and 6 bases at J; junction bases unmatched: 9. Germline V CDR1 and CDR2: MDHEN, SYDVKM. The CDR3 runs 14 residues. The CDR3 nucleotides are TGTGCCAGCAGTCCGGGACAGCCGGCTCATGGCTACACCTTC. It yields the protein CASSPGQPAHGYTF.

The sample holds a few counts of this clonotype. This sequence joins TRBV6-5 and TRBJ2-1, with TRBD2 identical over 13 bases. Trimming removed 5 bases from V and 9 bases from J; junction bases left unmatched: 10. There are 16 residues in the CDR3. CDR1 and CDR2 (germline): MNHEY, SVGAGI. CDR3 bases: TGTGCCAGCAGTAAAAATCCGGGACTAGCGGGAAGTGAGCAGTTCTTC. Encoded protein: CASSKNPGLAGSEQFF.

V usage is TRBV6-5 and J usage is TRBJ1-4; D not resolved. Deletions cut 5 bases from V and 4 bases from J, with 14 bases between. The CDR3 spans 15 residues. The germline gives CDR1 MNHEY, CDR2 SVGAGI. The CDR3 sequence: CASSPNLGSNEKLFF. DNA for the CDR3: TGTGCCAGCAGTCCGAACTTAGGCAGTAATGAAAAACTGTTTTTT.

Only a few counts were recorded for this clonotype. The chain couples TRBV12-3 or TRBV12-4 to TRBJ2-3; TRBD2 might be the D (6 bases). V gave up 4 bases and J gave up 2 bases, with 13 bases separating them. There are 15 residues in the CDR3. CDR3 in DNA: TGTGCCAGCAGTTCCGGGACTTTTCTCACAGATACGCAGTATTTT. Its translation is CASSSGTFLTDTQYF.

This sequence joins TRBV6-5 and TRBJ1-3, with D unclear. Trimming removed 5 bases from V and 2 bases from J, with 10 bases in between. The CDR3 spans 14 residues. Germline CDR1 MNHEY, CDR2 SVGAGI. DNA of the CDR3: TGTGCCAGCAGTACCGCGGGGACTGGAAACACCATATATTTT. It yields the protein CASSTAGTGNTIYF.

The chain recombines TRBV4-3 with TRBJ1-2, with D hard to call. Looked up from germline, CDR1 is LGHNA and CDR2 is YSLEER. This CDR3 has 15 residues. V lost 3 bases and J lost 2, with 13 bases in between. The CDR3 reads CASSHHSGGNYGYTF. The CDR3 DNA follows: TGCGCCAGCAGCCACCATTCTGGAGGGAACTATGGCTACACCTTC.

The chain joins TRBV11-2 to TRBJ1-6, with 7 bases aligning to TRBD1. The CDR3 consists of 15 residues. From germline, CDR1 is SGHAT and CDR2 FQNNGV. V gave up 0 bases and J gave up 7 bases; unmatched junction bases: 3. CDR3 protein: CASSLEAGGNSPLHF. CDR3 nucleotide sequence: TGTGCCAGCAGCTTAGAGGCAGGGGGGAATTCACCCCTCCACTTT.